This section outlines one TCR beta chain sequence together with its context. One end of the junction is discordant with germline, which a read error may explain. This entry belongs to a study of blood T cell repertoires in COVID-19. The CDR3 extends over 13 amino acids. Germline V gene data show CDR1 as WNHNN and CDR2 as SYGVQD (reference sequence). Generated by immunoSEQ multiplex PCR, the TCRdb table keeps only in-frame clones and is missing some. The table includes about 350,000 clones, 87% detected once. The study assigned cohorts using participant-reported clinical history. Donors in Cohort 3 who had recovered were those with two negative PCRs, healthcare professional clearance, or resolution of their symptoms.

The V call is TRBV10-1, the J call TRBJ2-7, with a tentative D call TRBD2 (6 bases). The sample consisted of PBMCs or T cells enriched from blood (not recorded which). The clonotype was recovered from a woman aged 30 to 39 who had recovered from COVID-19. Here the CDR3 reads CASAGPGRDGGPF. The CDR3 bases are TGCGCCAGCGCAGGACCCGGTCGGGACGGGGGTCCGTTC.